This is a list of T cell receptor beta chains from one sample in a study of brain T cells in children with intractable seizures. Data came from immunoSEQ multiplex PCR; TCRdb stores just in-frame clones and leaves some out. The profile covers about 340,000 clones, with 93% appearing a single time and 5.7% taken by the ten largest. The material sequenced was peripheral blood, taken roughly 5 months after surgery. The receptors here all came from a boy younger than two with tuberous sclerosis and intractable seizures. The CDR3 runs from the conserved cysteine through the conserved F or W. The D gene is left open where the match is weak. Some rows have no size entry. The others give once, few or many, or a class for an expanded clone.

abundance	v_gene	d_gene	j_gene	CDR3aa	CDR3nt
NA	TRBV9	NA	TRBJ2-7	CASSVGAGSEQYF	TGTGCCAGCAGCGTAGGGGCAGGCTCCGAGCAGTACTTC
NA	TRBV19	NA	TRBJ1-3	CASRPGRRSSGNTIYF	TGTGCCAGTAGACCTGGACGGAGGAGCTCTGGAAACACCATATATTTT
NA	TRBV28	NA	TRBJ2-6	CASRRDTASGANVLTF	TGTGCCAGCAGGAGGGACACCGCCTCTGGGGCCAACGTCCTGACTTTC
once	TRBV6-5	NA	TRBJ1-2	CASRPGQLAEKGYTF	TGTGCCAGCAGGCCGGGACAACTTGCTGAGAAGGGCTACACCTTC
NA	TRBV29-1	TRBD2	TRBJ2-7	CSVDPAGGPGEQYF	TGCAGCGTTGATCCAGCGGGAGGGCCGGGAGAGCAGTACTTC
NA	TRBV15	NA	TRBJ1-5	CATSREGGLSGQPQHF	TGTGCCACCAGCAGGGAGGGGGGTCTCTCGGGGCAGCCCCAGCATTTT
once	TRBV6-6	TRBD1	TRBJ2-7	CASSYSTAQGYEQYF	TGTGCCAGCAGTTACTCGACGGCACAGGGGTACGAGCAGTACTTC
once	TRBV25-1	TRBD1	TRBJ1-5	CASRGQGAQPQHF	TGTGCCAGCAGGGGACAGGGGGCGCAGCCCCAGCATTTT
few	TRBV18	TRBD1	TRBJ1-2	CASSRPRDRENGYTF	TGTGCCAGCTCACGACCCCGGGACAGGGAAAATGGCTACACCTTC
NA	TRBV5-1	NA	TRBJ2-2	CASSLVGEAGELFF	TGCGCCAGCAGCTTAGTAGGGGAAGCCGGGGAGCTGTTTTTT
NA	TRBV19	TRBD2	TRBJ2-1	CASSTSGGGINNEQFF	TGTGCCAGTAGTACCTCCGGGGGGGGAATTAACAATGAGCAGTTCTTC
NA	TRBV7-6	TRBD2	TRBJ2-3	CASSLVGGDSDTQYF	TGTGCCAGCAGCTTGGTCGGGGGGGATTCAGATACGCAGTATTTT
NA	TRBV5-6	NA	TRBJ2-5	CASSFPGFQETQYF	TGTGCCAGCAGCTTTCCAGGGTTCCAAGAGACCCAGTACTTC
NA	TRBV6-5	TRBD1	TRBJ1-5	CASTSKGTGNQPQHF	TGTGCCAGCACCTCCAAGGGGACAGGGAATCAGCCCCAGCATTTT
NA	TRBV9	NA	TRBJ1-2	CASSAGWQAGGYTF	TGTGCCAGCAGCGCGGGGTGGCAGGCCGGTGGCTACACCTTC
NA	TRBV5-1	TRBD1	TRBJ1-2	CASSPGQTNYGYTF	TGCGCCAGCAGCCCGGGACAGACAAACTATGGCTACACCTTC
NA	TRBV7-9	TRBD1	TRBJ1-2	CASSVQGDVYGYTF	TGTGCCAGCAGCGTCCAGGGGGACGTCTATGGCTACACCTTC
NA	TRBV4-2	TRBD1	TRBJ2-5	CASSQDAGTGNQETQYF	TGTGCCAGCAGCCAAGATGCGGGGACAGGCAACCAAGAGACCCAGTACTTC
NA	TRBV6-6	TRBD1	TRBJ2-1	CATKPGTAYNEQFF	TGTGCCACCAAACCCGGGACAGCCTACAATGAGCAGTTCTTC
NA	TRBV6-4	NA	TRBJ1-2	CASSDSPPGEANYGYTF	TGTGCCAGCAGTGACTCGCCCCCAGGGGAAGCTAACTATGGCTACACCTTC
NA	TRBV10-3	TRBD2	TRBJ2-7	CAIGTSGTRGEQYF	TGTGCCATCGGGACTAGCGGGACCCGGGGTGAGCAGTACTTC
once	TRBV5-6	NA	TRBJ2-7	CASSLVWQESSYEQYF	TGTGCCAGCAGCTTGGTCTGGCAGGAGAGCTCCTACGAGCAGTACTTC
NA	TRBV19	NA	TRBJ2-7	CASSIDLRDGEQYF	TGTGCCAGTAGTATAGATTTACGGGATGGAGAGCAGTACTTC
NA	TRBV7-3	NA	TRBJ2-5	CASSPNRGGETQYF	TGTGCCAGCAGCCCCAACAGGGGAGGAGAGACCCAGTACTTC
NA	TRBV6-2/TRBV6-3	NA	TRBJ1-5	CASSSVYLQDTWGPQHF	TGTGCCAGCAGTTCCGTCTATCTCCAGGATACCTGGGGGCCCCAGCATTTT
NA	TRBV5-4	TRBD2	TRBJ2-2	CASRGEGTGELFF	TGTGCCAGCAGGGGGGAGGGCACCGGGGAGCTGTTTTTT
NA	TRBV5-6	TRBD1	TRBJ2-3	CASSRPPGGGTDTQYF	TGTGCCAGCAGCCGACCGCCAGGGGGCGGCACAGATACGCAGTATTTT
NA	TRBV24-1	TRBD1	TRBJ1-5	CATSDRQGQPQHF	TGTGCCACCAGTGATCGACAGGGACAGCCCCAGCATTTT
NA	TRBV10-3	NA	TRBJ1-1	CASRIGDTEAFF	TGTGCCAGTCGCATTGGGGACACTGAAGCTTTCTTT
NA	TRBV18	NA	TRBJ2-4	CASSLGQPRGIQYF	TGTGCCAGCTCTCTTGGACAGCCGAGGGGCATTCAGTACTTC
NA	TRBV5-1	NA	TRBJ1-2	CASSFKMGDGYTF	TGCGCCAGCAGCTTCAAAATGGGTGACGGCTACACCTTC
NA	TRBV6-5	TRBD1	TRBJ2-7	CASSPSGTGANEQYF	TGTGCCAGCAGTCCCTCCGGGACAGGGGCCAACGAGCAGTACTTC
NA	TRBV4-1	TRBD2	TRBJ2-1	CASSPQPGLTYNEQFF	TGCGCCAGCAGCCCTCAGCCGGGACTAACCTACAATGAGCAGTTCTTC
NA	TRBV4-1	NA	TRBJ2-5	CASSQDEVGETQYF	TGCGCCAGCAGCCAAGATGAGGTTGGGGAGACCCAGTACTTC
NA	TRBV7-2	TRBD2	TRBJ2-2	CASSLRDYPTGELFF	TGTGCCAGCAGCTTAAGGGACTATCCCACCGGGGAGCTGTTTTTT
once	TRBV5-4	NA	TRBJ2-7	CASSIPGPKNEQYF	TGTGCCAGCAGCATACCGGGTCCAAAAAACGAGCAGTACTTC
NA	TRBV6-5	TRBD1	TRBJ1-1	CASSHQGAGNTEAFF	TGTGCCAGCAGTCACCAGGGGGCGGGAAACACTGAAGCTTTCTTT
NA	TRBV3-1/TRBV3-2	NA	TRBJ2-7	CASSQSGKDLDEQYF	TGTGCCAGCAGCCAGAGTGGGAAGGATCTCGACGAGCAGTACTTC
NA	TRBV7-3	NA	TRBJ1-2	CASSSLDSQGYTF	TGTGCCAGCAGCTCCTTGGACAGTCAAGGCTACACCTTC
once	TRBV5-1	NA	TRBJ1-1	CASRAGQNTEAFF	TGCGCCAGCAGGGCGGGACAGAACACTGAAGCTTTCTTT
NA	TRBV3-1/TRBV3-2	NA	TRBJ1-2	CASSRRKTGTVNYGYTF	TGTGCCAGCAGCCGCCGGAAAACCGGGACGGTGAACTATGGCTACACCTTC
NA	TRBV11-3	NA	TRBJ1-3	CASSLRGDAGNTIYF	TGTGCCAGCAGCTTGCGAGGGGACGCTGGAAACACCATATATTTT
NA	TRBV2	TRBD1	TRBJ2-2	CASSEVETGGTGELFF	TGTGCCAGCAGTGAAGTGGAGACAGGGGGCACCGGGGAGCTGTTTTTT
NA	TRBV7-8	NA	TRBJ2-3	CASSIFWGADTQYF	TGTGCCAGCAGCATATTCTGGGGCGCAGATACGCAGTATTTT
NA	TRBV7-9	TRBD1	TRBJ2-5	CASHLMDRDFQETQYF	TGTGCCAGTCACCTAATGGACAGGGACTTCCAAGAGACCCAGTACTTC
NA	TRBV30	NA	TRBJ1-1	CAWRTQGKNTEAFF	TGTGCCTGGAGAACCCAGGGGAAAAACACTGAAGCTTTCTTT
NA	TRBV19	NA	TRBJ2-5	CASSIEGQETQYF	TGTGCCAGTAGTATAGAAGGCCAAGAGACCCAGTACTTC
NA	TRBV7-6	NA	TRBJ2-7	CASSLAGGTYEQYF	TGTGCCAGCAGCTTAGCGGGGGGTACCTACGAGCAGTACTTC
NA	TRBV19	TRBD1	TRBJ1-5	CASSGDRGPNQPQHF	TGTGCCAGTAGCGGTGACAGGGGCCCTAATCAGCCCCAGCATTTT
NA	TRBV19	NA	TRBJ1-1	CASTPGMVDKRKAGTEAFF	TGTGCCAGTACCCCGGGGATGGTGGATAAGAGGAAGGCGGGCACTGAAGCTTTCTTT
NA	TRBV5-4	TRBD2	TRBJ2-1	CASSRYGLAVYNEQFF	TGTGCCAGCAGCAGATACGGACTAGCGGTTTACAATGAGCAGTTCTTC
NA	TRBV7-6	TRBD2	TRBJ2-7	CASSFSGDYEQYF	TGTGCCAGCAGCTTTAGCGGGGACTACGAGCAGTACTTC
NA	TRBV10-2	NA	TRBJ2-3	CASSDEGTHTDTQYF	TGCGCCAGCAGTGATGAAGGGACACACACAGATACGCAGTATTTT
NA	TRBV5-5	NA	TRBJ1-1	CASSLLVISLGTEAFF	TGTGCCAGCAGCTTGCTTGTTATATCACTGGGCACTGAAGCTTTCTTT
NA	TRBV12-3/TRBV12-4	NA	TRBJ2-7	CASSPTTSEQYF	TGTGCCAGCAGCCCCACTACATCCGAGCAGTACTTC